These T cell receptor beta chains were read from a single sample in a study of graft-versus-host responses after intestinal transplantation. Produced via immunoSEQ multiplex PCR; TCRdb's table is partial and in-frame only. This sample has fewer than 70,000 clones, with 80% to 95% found just once. The source material was bone marrow, sampled approximately 740 days after intestinal transplantation. Source of these receptors: a human patient who received an intestinal transplant, so some T cells may come from the graft donor. Each CDR3 is given with its conserved first and last residue. Clone size is stated in some rows and not others, as once, few, many or a class when expanded.

cdr3_aa,v_call,clone_size,j_call
CASSTGGGQSSYNSPLHF,TRBV2,-,TRBJ1-6
CAIKRSVGAGTGIPSGANVLTF,TRBV10-3,once,TRBJ2-6
CATSRDYSPNQPQHF,TRBV15,once,TRBJ1-5
CASRLAESVVYEQYF,TRBV5-1,-,TRBJ2-7
CASSPDSGNTIYF,TRBV7-3,-,TRBJ1-3
CASSAQGSGNTIYF,TRBV6-1,-,TRBJ1-3
CASSALPGQGVREQYF,TRBV6-1,-,TRBJ2-7
CASSLEDTSYEQYF,TRBV5-1,-,TRBJ2-7
CASSYEGSTDTQYF,TRBV6-5,-,TRBJ2-3
CASSWGGQPQHF,TRBV7-2,-,TRBJ1-5
CAITVSPNSYNEQFF,TRBV10-3,-,TRBJ2-1
CASSVSPDSPYEQYF,TRBV2,-,TRBJ2-7
CASTERDTRQETQYF,TRBV11-1,-,TRBJ2-5
CAWSRRDEQFF,TRBV30,-,TRBJ2-1
CASSSRDRGYNEQFF,TRBV5-1,-,TRBJ2-1
CAWSVRWQGSDTQYF,TRBV30,-,TRBJ2-3
CASSLSWGGDYGYTF,TRBV27,-,TRBJ1-2
CASSQHPVETEAFF,TRBV4-1,-,TRBJ1-1
CASSSPRDGGYGYTF,TRBV7-2,-,TRBJ1-2
CASTISWARGRNYGYTF,TRBV5-4,-,TRBJ1-2
CASAGGPNTGELFF,TRBV2,few,TRBJ2-2
CASSHRSLGQETQYF,TRBV4-1,-,TRBJ2-5
CASSRFIRPGLLKRGNSPLHF,TRBV4-1,-,TRBJ1-6
CASSYGNDEQFF,TRBV6-6,few,TRBJ2-1
CASSITGQYYEQYF,TRBV5-5,-,TRBJ2-7
CASSSEGGGTQYF,TRBV7-7,-,TRBJ2-5
CASGYLGTGYYNEQFF,TRBV12-5,-,TRBJ2-1
CASSLTGRDSPFHF,TRBV5-1,-,TRBJ1-6
CASSPPRNEQFF,TRBV18,-,TRBJ2-1
CASSKKGAGVRYGYTF,TRBV21-1,-,TRBJ1-2